Here is one T cell receptor beta chain with its context. The entry originates in a study of control samples from healthy donors and cancer patients. Libraries were prepared by immunoSEQ multiplex PCR; TCRdb keeps only in-frame clonotypes and omits some of them. The sample holds 390,000 or so clones, around nine tenths seen once. The CDR3 totals 13 residues. Germline lookup yields CDR1 GTSNPN and CDR2 SVGIG (reference sequence). The V and J ends lost 1 base and 4 bases respectively, with 10 bases between them. The chain carries TRBV30 and TRBJ1-1; D possibly corresponds to TRBD1 (6 bases). The sequenced material came from PBMCs. The source is a man aged 35 to 55 with head and neck cancer. The CDR3 DNA follows: TGTGCCTGGAGTGGAGGAGGGGGCACTGAAGCTTTCTTT. Translating it yields CAWSGGGGTEAFF.